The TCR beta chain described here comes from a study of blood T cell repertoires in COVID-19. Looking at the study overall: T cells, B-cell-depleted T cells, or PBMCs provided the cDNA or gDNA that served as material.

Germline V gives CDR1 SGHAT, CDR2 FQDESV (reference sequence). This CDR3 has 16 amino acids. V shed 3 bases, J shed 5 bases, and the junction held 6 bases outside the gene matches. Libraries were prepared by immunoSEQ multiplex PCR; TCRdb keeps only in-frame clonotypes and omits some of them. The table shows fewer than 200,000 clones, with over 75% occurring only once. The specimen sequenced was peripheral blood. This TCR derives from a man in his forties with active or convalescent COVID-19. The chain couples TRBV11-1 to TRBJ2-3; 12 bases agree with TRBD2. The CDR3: CASSFLAGGRGDTQYF. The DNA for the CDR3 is TGTGCCAGCAGCTTTCTAGCGGGGGGGCGAGGAGATACGCAGTATTTT.